The entry below gives a single TCR beta chain sequence along with its context. This clone is a singleton in its sample. Its binding antigen is unknown. No base qualities exist here, and no much larger clone lies one base off it. Measured from the cysteine to the phenylalanine, the CDR3 is 15 residues long. Of all the DNA, just the CDR3 is kept, 45 bases in frame from base 1. The CDR1 and CDR2 encoded by the germline V gene (reference sequence) are GTSNPN and SVGIG. Compared with germline, V lacks 1 base and J lacks 1 base; bases without a gene match: 6. This entry belongs to a study of CD8+ T cells in alopecia areata (dated by TCRdb to between 2018 and 2020). The study in broad terms: The treated patients, all with moderate-to-severe alopecia areata, were enrolled in an open-label pilot trial of oral tofacitinib given at 5 to 10 mg twice daily. For the treated patients, the SALT score, which quantifies what percentage of scalp surface area is affected, served as the measure of disease severity. Patients stayed on tofacitinib for 6 to 18 months and then had 6 months of follow-up off drug so that delayed response and recurrence could be assessed. In humans, TCRbeta sequencing was performed on scalp tissue and on sorted CD4+ and CD8+ peripheral blood T cells from healthy controls and from patients with patchy or totalis/universalis alopecia areata. TCRbeta CDR3 regions were amplified by immunoSEQ multiplex PCR using 35 Vbeta forward and 13 Jbeta reverse primers. The study used high-throughput TCRbeta sequencing to examine T cell clonal expansion in alopecia areata, in both the C3H/HeJ mouse model and human patients. RNA came from the PAXgene miRNA kit for fixed scalp, the miRNeasy kit for PBMCs, and the RNeasy kit for mouse skin. Clonality in the scalp was compared among normal scalp (n=4), patchy alopecia areata scalp (n=8), and alopecia totalis/universalis scalp (n=8). Tofacitinib-treated patients had biopsies at baseline and at 4 and 24 weeks of treatment, with a later scalp biopsy in several patients. Broader findings and caveats from the paper: During tofacitinib treatment, many expanded lesional clones remained in scalp and blood, and this persistence may partly explain relapse after treatment is stopped. Shared TCR sequences between patients were less evident than in mice, which may be partly attributable to HLA diversity in the patient population. Resident alphabeta T cells in normal human skin are also sequenced, complicating scalp TCR repertoire analysis, unlike mouse skin dominated by gammadelta T cells. Because the treated cohort was small and had only one nonresponder, larger studies are needed to examine links between baseline CD8+ expansion and response. With tofacitinib, both scalp clonality and the number of expanded CD8+ clones among the top 100 scalp clones went down significantly. Higher clonality and more expanded CD8+ clones were observed in lesional scalp than in normal scalp, particularly in alopecia totalis/universalis, a finding suggestive of antigenic drive.

Per the publication, the time point label means: 24 weeks on oral tofacitinib. Per the publication, the treatment or condition label means: oral pan-JAK inhibitor, 5-10 mg twice daily. From alopecia areata patients, peripheral blood was collected along with lesional scalp punch biopsies. PBMCs were separated by density centrifugation and stained for CD3, CD4 and CD8, after which CD4+ and CD8+ T cells were sorted on a FACSAria. Library preparation used the immunoSEQ multiplex PCR assay. To provide template for TCR sequencing, every sample had RNA extracted and reverse transcribed into cDNA. SuperScript III was used to make first-strand cDNA, primed with a 2:1 mix of oligo-dT and random hexamers. A synthetic immune receptor repertoire was used to gauge amplification bias, and whatever bias remained was removed computationally. The study's own analysis went as follows. After raw reads were preprocessed to remove errors, the CDR3 was defined following IMGT conventions as running from the conserved cysteine to phenylalanine. Clonality was computed as 1 minus the Shannon entropy, with the entropy normalized by log2 of the number of productive unique TCRs. Whether scalp clones were CD4 or CD8 was inferred by matching scalp TCRbeta sequences against CD4 and CD8 repertoires sorted from blood. Held by TCRdb, this immuneACCESS table contains in-frame sequences only and omits some clones. Under half of the omission traces to an unresolved V gene where checked; the cause of the rest is unknown. The V and J calls and clone size come from that table; D and trimming were worked out from the DNA. Present in this sample are about 180,000 clones, roughly 50% of which were seen just once. 10% to 13% of the sample is taken by the ten largest.

This sequence originates from a human donor with alopecia areata. This material consisted of CD8+ T cells sorted from blood, taken at week 24, from a patient treated with tofacitinib. Recombination joined TRBV30 with TRBJ1-2, with 7 middle bases fitting TRBD1. The CDR3 corresponds to CAWSGEGANNYGYTF. The nucleotides are TGTGCCTGGAGTGGGGAGGGGGCGAATAACTATGGCTACACCTTC.